This T cell receptor (beta chain) comes out of a study of blood T cell repertoires in COVID-19. Looking at the study overall: Sites across the United States, Italy and Spain contributed samples from acute and convalescent COVID-19. In each case, the material was cDNA or gDNA derived from T cells, B-cell-depleted T cells, or PBMCs.

Produced via immunoSEQ multiplex PCR; TCRdb's table is partial and in-frame only. This sample has approximately 290,000 clones, with 70% to 90% found just once. Membership in each cohort depended on participant-reported clinical history. The recovered donors of Cohort 3 showed two negative PCRs, clearance, or symptom resolution. Trimming removed 3 bases at V and 11 bases at J, with 10 bases between. CDR1 and CDR2 (germline): SEHNR, FQNEAQ (reference sequence). This CDR3 spans 11 amino acids. This clonotype was sampled from a young woman who had recovered from COVID-19. V is TRBV7-9 and J is TRBJ1-1; no reliable D call. Sequencing was done on a sample of PBMCs or T cells enriched from blood (not recorded which). CDR3 sequence reads: CASSFEVGAFF. Written as DNA, the CDR3 is TGTGCCAGCAGCTTTGAGGTGGGTGCTTTCTTT.